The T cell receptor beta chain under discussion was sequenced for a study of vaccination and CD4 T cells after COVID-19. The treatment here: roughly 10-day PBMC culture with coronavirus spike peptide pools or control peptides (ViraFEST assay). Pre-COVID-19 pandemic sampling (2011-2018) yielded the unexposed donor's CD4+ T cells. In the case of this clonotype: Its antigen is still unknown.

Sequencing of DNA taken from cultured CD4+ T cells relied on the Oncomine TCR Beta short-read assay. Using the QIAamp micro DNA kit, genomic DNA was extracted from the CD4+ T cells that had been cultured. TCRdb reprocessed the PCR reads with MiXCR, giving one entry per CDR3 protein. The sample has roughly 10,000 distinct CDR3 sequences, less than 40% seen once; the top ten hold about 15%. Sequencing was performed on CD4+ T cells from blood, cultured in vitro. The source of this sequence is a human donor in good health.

The chain's CDR3 is CSATPGTTSYNEQFF. The CDR3 DNA reads TGCAGTGCTACCCCCGGGACCACCTCCTACAATGAGCAGTTCTTC. This rearrangement joins TRBV20-1 to TRBJ2-1, with D tentatively TRBD1 or TRBD2 (5 bases each). V lost 4 bases and J 0 bases, leaving 13 bases between the germline ends. The CDR3 spans 15 residues. Germline CDR1 DFQATT, CDR2 SNEGSKA (reference sequence).